The 18 T cell receptor beta chains presented below share a single source sample, sequenced in a study of response to subunit inactivated influenza vaccine. One entry per CDR3 protein results from TCRdb running MiXCR on the RT-PCR reads. The repertoire has about 830,000 distinct CDR3 sequences, roughly 20% of them found once; the top ten carry around 9.9%. The specimen was PBMCs from blood, collected less than 6 days after vaccination. The origin of the receptors is a man aged 45-65 years who received an inactivated influenza vaccine.

This clonotype was seen a few times. V gene TRBV7-9 combines with J gene TRBJ2-7, with 9 bases aligning to TRBD2. V was clipped by 8 bases and J by 2 bases; unmatched bases: 4. CDR1 is SEHNR, CDR2 FQNEAQ, per germline (reference sequence). The CDR3 runs 13 residues. The CDR3 loop is CASGASGAYEQYF. The CDR3 DNA follows: TGTGCCAGCGGAGCTAGCGGGGCCTACGAGCAGTACTTC.

The chain recombines TRBV5-1 with TRBJ2-7, with 7 bases that match TRBD2. The length of the CDR3 is 13 residues. Germline-derived CDR1 and CDR2 are SGHRS and YFSETQ. Trimming took 4 bases from V and 4 from J; bases not matched to a gene: 5. CDR3 DNA: TGCGCCAGCAGCGAGACTAGCCTGTACGAGCAGTACTTC. Its translation is CASSETSLYEQYF.

This sequence joins TRBV27 and TRBJ1-6; TRBD1 matches 10 bases. Per germline, CDR1 MNHEY and CDR2 SMNVEV (reference sequence). CDR3 length: 15 residues. J gave up 7 bases and V 3 bases, and 3 bases lay outside the gene matches. The CDR3 loop is CASSFRDRGNSPLHF. CDR3 in DNA: TGTGCCAGCAGTTTTAGGGACAGGGGCAATTCACCCCTCCACTTT.

This clonotype was counted a few times. The V and J genes are TRBV7-9 and TRBJ2-5; 8 positions match TRBD1. The CDR3 consists of 14 residues. Unmatched junction bases numbered 6, after V lost 4 bases and J lost 5 bases. CDR1 and CDR2 from the germline V gene are SEHNR and FQNEAQ (reference sequence). In DNA, the CDR3 is TGTGCCAGCAGCTACCGACAGGGGTACGAGACCCAGTACTTC. It encodes CASSYRQGYETQYF.

This clonotype has just a few counts. The CDR3 loop reads CASSFLFGVGGRVDEQFF. CDR3 DNA sequence: TGTGCCAGCAGTTTTCTTTTCGGGGTCGGTGGGAGGGTAGATGAGCAGTTCTTC. The chain links TRBV28 to TRBJ2-1; 7 nucleotides match TRBD2. The CDR3 runs 18 residues. Trimming removed 3 bases from V and 8 bases from J; junction bases left unmatched: 19. Germline V lookup: CDR1 MDHEN, CDR2 SYDVKM.

The chain has TRBV12-3 or TRBV12-4 and TRBJ2-5; 9 bases map to TRBD2. After removal of 7 bases from V and 2 bases from J, the junction contained 8 bases not matched to a gene. The CDR3 runs to 15 residues. In DNA form, the CDR3 reads TGTGCCAGCACCGTCGGACTAGCGCCACAAGAGACCCAGTACTTC. It encodes CASTVGLAPQETQYF.

As regards this clonotype: The conserved closing phenylalanine or tryptophan is absent in this CDR3, likely reflecting a read error. The V and J genes are TRBV20-1 and TRBJ1-1; tentatively, D is TRBD1 (6 bases). This CDR3 is built from 13 residues. V gave up 8 bases and J gave up 5 bases, with 18 bases separating them. The germline V gene has CDR1 DFQATT and CDR2 SNEGSKA (reference sequence). The CDR3 is CSPRRGAGTEAFI. The CDR3, as DNA: TGCAGTCCCCGCCGGGGGGCTGGGACTGAAGCTTTCATT.

This chain connects TRBV6-5 to TRBJ2-3; 9 nucleotides match TRBD2. Germline CDR1 MNHEY, CDR2 SVGAGI. The CDR3 loop spans 15 amino acids. The V gene end was trimmed by 2 bases and the J gene end by 6 bases; junction bases not matched to a gene: 6. The CDR3: CASSYTSSGADTQYF. CDR3 nucleotide sequence: TGTGCCAGCAGTTACACGTCTAGCGGGGCTGATACGCAGTATTTT.

The DNA of the CDR3 is TGCGCCAGCGGGACGGAGGTTAACTATGGCTACACCTTC. As protein: CASGTEVNYGYTF. The rearrangement joins TRBV5-1 to TRBJ1-2; D is perhaps TRBD1 (5 bases). Germline V gene data show CDR1 as SGHRS and CDR2 as YFSETQ. V dropped 7 bases and J dropped 1 base, with 11 bases sitting between them. The CDR3 contains 13 residues. The complete variable domain, with remaining parts taken from reference TRBV5-1 and TRBJ1-2, reads KAGVTQTPRYLIKTRGQQVTLSCSPISGHRSVSWYQQTPGQGLQFLFEYFSETQRNKGNFPGRFSGRQFSNSRSEMNVSTLELGDSALYLCASGTEVNYGYTFGSGTRLTVV.

This clonotype was seen a few times. This chain uses TRBV12-3 or TRBV12-4 with TRBJ1-2; D ambiguous. The V end was cut by 8 bases, the J end by 4 bases, with 11 bases between. CDR3 length: 12 amino acids. For the CDR3, the DNA is TGTGCCAGCTTCCTACGACTCTATGGCTACACCTTC. This gives the protein CASFLRLYGYTF.

In its sample, this clonotype was seen once. The V gene is TRBV9, the J gene TRBJ1-3, with 8 bases identical to TRBD1. The CDR3 has 14 residues. V was clipped by 4 bases and J by 4 bases; unmatched bases: 4. Germline CDR1 and CDR2: SGDLS and YYNGEE. This CDR3 is CASSPRQGGNTIYF. The CDR3 DNA sequence: TGTGCCAGCAGCCCCCGACAGGGGGGAAACACCATATATTTT.

J is TRBJ1-2 and V is TRBV6-1; a weak D match, TRBD1 (6 bases). The CDR3 sequence is 15 residues long. CDR1 and CDR2 from the germline V gene are MNHNS and SASEGT. The V end was cut by 6 bases, the J end by 4 bases, with 18 bases between. The CDR3 DNA follows: TGTGCCAGCAGAAGACAGGTCGCTGAGTCCTATGGCTACACCTTC. Protein: CASRRQVAESYGYTF.

The rearrangement uses TRBV3-1 and TRBJ2-7; no definite D call. The CDR3 runs to 13 residues. Trimming took 4 bases from V and 2 from J, leaving 9 bases between them. The germline V gene encodes CDR1 LGHDT and CDR2 YNNKEL (reference sequence). The CDR3 loop is CASSRAQTYEQYF. The CDR3 coding sequence is TGTGCCAGCAGCCGGGCCCAGACCTACGAGCAGTACTTC.

This clonotype was recorded at least ten times. The chain is built from TRBV5-1 and TRBJ2-5, with 7 bases identical to TRBD1. V gave up 3 bases and J gave up 2 bases; unmatched junction bases: 7. Germline CDR1 reads SGHRS; CDR2 reads YFSETQ. This CDR3 has 15 amino acids. The CDR3 coding sequence is TGCGCCAGCAGCTCCGGACAGGCCAAACAAGAGACCCAGTACTTC. It codes for CASSSGQAKQETQYF.

Ten or more counts support this clonotype. The chain joins TRBV29-1 to TRBJ2-5; D may correspond to TRBD1 or TRBD2 (5 bases each). CDR3 length: 13 amino acids. Trimming removed 7 bases from V and 4 bases from J, with 16 bases in between. Germline V CDR1 and CDR2: SQVTM, ANQGSEA. In nucleotides, the CDR3 is TGCAGCGCAACCGGGACCCTGGGAGAGACCCAGTACTTC. This translates into CSATGTLGETQYF.

This clonotype was detected ten times or more. The genes are TRBV10-3 and TRBJ2-1; 12 bases align to TRBD2. The ends lost 4 bases at V and 0 bases at J; junction bases unmatched: 1. Per the germline V gene, CDR1 is ENHRY and CDR2 is SYGVKD. The CDR3 has 16 residues. The CDR3 sequence is CAISGTSGASYNEQFF. In DNA, the CDR3 is TGTGCCATCAGTGGGACTAGCGGGGCCTCCTACAATGAGCAGTTCTTC.

For the CDR3, the DNA is TGTGCCAGTAGTGTCGGCGGGAAGGTGTACGAGCAGTACTTC. It encodes CASSVGGKVYEQYF. The genes are TRBV19 and TRBJ2-7; tentatively, D is TRBD2 (6 bases). V was pared by 5 bases and J by 4 bases, with 15 bases between. This CDR3 contains 14 residues. Germline CDR1 is LNHDA and CDR2 is SQIVND (reference sequence).

This clonotype was seen a handful of times. The chain is built from TRBV29-1 and TRBJ2-7; D might be TRBD2 (5 bases). V was clipped by 8 bases and J by 6 bases, with 14 bases between them. The CDR3 contains 11 residues. CDR1 and CDR2 from the germline V gene are SQVTM and ANQGSEA. The CDR3 protein is CSSRVFGEQYF. The CDR3 coding sequence is TGCAGCTCGAGGGTTTTTGGCGAGCAGTACTTC.